The sequence of this TCR beta chain was determined in a study of blood T cell repertoires in COVID-19. Study at large: The analysed material was cDNA or gDNA that came from T cells, B-cell-depleted T cells, or PBMCs.

Libraries were prepared by immunoSEQ multiplex PCR; TCRdb keeps only in-frame clonotypes and omits some of them. The sample includes tens of thousands of clones, around nine tenths of them seen just once. The CDR3 is 15 residues long. Germline V lookup: CDR1 LGHNA, CDR2 YNFKEQ. J lost 4 bases, V lost 0 bases, and 3 bases had no gene match. Material for sequencing was peripheral blood. The chain combines TRBV4-2 with TRBJ2-5; the match to TRBD2 covers 9 bases. The receptor was derived from an elderly woman with acute or convalescent COVID-19. This chain's CDR3 is CASSQETSGGETQYF. The CDR3 DNA reads as TGTGCCAGCAGCCAAGAGACTAGCGGTGGAGAGACCCAGTACTTC.